These 6 T cell receptor beta chains were sequenced from one sample in a study of OX40 agonist ivuxolimab in advanced cancers. TCRdb's copy holds only in-frame clones and misses some; the assay was immunoSEQ multiplex PCR. The data contain tens of thousands of clones, 83% of them seen just once; the ten biggest clones take up approximately 0.64%. The specimen was CD4+ or CD8+ T cells sorted from blood, collected in a trial of the OX40 agonist ivuxolimab. The receptors come from an adult with an advanced solid tumor such as melanoma, head and neck, liver or kidney cancer.

The J gene is TRBJ1-1, the V gene TRBV20-1; no firm D call. V dropped 1 base and J dropped 11 bases, with 8 bases sitting between them. There are 10 residues in the CDR3. Germline loops: CDR1 DFQATT, CDR2 SNEGSKA (reference sequence). CDR3 bases: TGCAGTGCTAGAGGCCCGGGGGCTTTCTTT. Amino acid sequence: CSARGPGAFF.

The chain joins TRBV10-3 to TRBJ2-2; D gene uncertain. The CDR3 covers 16 residues. V shed 4 bases and J shed 5 bases, with 17 bases lying between them. Germline loops: CDR1 ENHRY, CDR2 SYGVKD. The CDR3 region has the DNA TGTGCCATCAGTGCCTCTTCCCAAGGCTCGACCGGGGAGCTGTTTTTT. Translation gives CAISASSQGSTGELFF.

V gene TRBV7-9 combines with J gene TRBJ2-7; D is perhaps TRBD2 (6 bases). Germline loops: CDR1 SEHNR, CDR2 FQNEAQ (reference sequence). The CDR3 contains 15 residues. V was clipped by 5 bases and J by 3 bases, with 17 bases between them. CDR3: CASSPRTSTYYEQYF. DNA of the CDR3: TGTGCCAGCAGCCCCAGAACTAGCACTTACTACGAGCAGTACTTC.

The chain is built from TRBV11-2 and TRBJ2-2, with 9 bases that match TRBD1. J gave up 7 bases and V 7 bases, and 7 bases lay outside the gene matches. Germline V gene lookup returns CDR1 SGHAT and CDR2 FQNNGV. The CDR3 covers 14 residues. The CDR3 DNA sequence: TGTGCCAGCATTGAGACAGGGGGAATCGGGGAGCTGTTTTTT. It encodes CASIETGGIGELFF. The full variable domain, with the rest looked up from reference TRBV11-2 and TRBJ2-2, is EAGVAQSPRYKIIEKRQSVAFWCNPISGHATLYWYQQILGQGPKLLIQFQNNGVVDDSQLPKDRFSAERLKGVDSTLKIQPAKLEDSAVYLCASIETGGIGELFFGEGSRLTVL.

The gene calls are TRBV15 and TRBJ1-1, with D possibly being TRBD1 (5 bases). Trimming removed 2 bases at V and 3 bases at J, with 10 bases between. This CDR3 comprises 14 residues. CDR1 and CDR2 from the germline V gene are LNHNV and YYDKDF (reference sequence). This chain's CDR3 is CATSRSGLDTEAFF. CDR3 sequence (DNA): TGTGCCACCAGCAGATCAGGGCTGGACACTGAAGCTTTCTTT.

The rearrangement links TRBV15 to TRBJ1-1, with a weak D call TRBD1 (6 bases). Per germline, CDR1 LNHNV and CDR2 YYDKDF (reference sequence). V was pared by 0 bases and J by 0 bases, with 17 bases between. CDR3 length equals 18 residues. The CDR3 protein is CATSRDLGGRGVNTEAFF. DNA of the CDR3: TGTGCCACCAGCAGAGATTTGGGGGGCCGTGGGGTGAACACTGAAGCTTTCTTT.